The 5 T cell receptor beta chains reported below all come from one sample, sequenced in a study of tumor and adjacent non-tumor tissue in lung cancer (dated by TCRdb to 2016 to 2019). RNA was isolated from bulk unsorted tissue, and RNA quality was assessed with a NanoDrop ND-1000 and an Agilent 2100. The normal lung samples consisted of distant non-tumor tissue collected more than 3 cm from the tumor edge. The library was prepared using multiplex PCR. Sequencing took place on an Illumina HiSeq 2500. TCRbeta libraries were built by three rounds of nested PCR using primers (Table S4), following protocols modified from ARM-PCR. TCRdb redid the processing of the public reads, applying fastp at Q25 and MiXCR, and retained in-frame beta chains. Entries that share a CDR3 protein sequence are merged under the most common genes and DNA. The sample includes around 80,000 distinct CDR3 sequences, with approximately 82% observed a single time. The ten largest clones represent 40% of the sample.

Sequenced input: distant non-tumor lung tissue. The source is a man aged 70-80 years with non-small cell lung cancer.

Worth noting for this clonotype: Because the CDR3 is missing its conserved closing phenylalanine or tryptophan, this is likely a read error. The rearrangement links TRBV11-2 to TRBJ2-3; TRBD1 is a possible D gene (5 bases). The CDR3 totals 14 residues. Germline V gene data show CDR1 as SGHAT and CDR2 as FQNNGV. With 6 bases removed from V and 4 bases from J, the gap between germline ends came to 14 bases. The CDR3 reads CASSSKGFSDTQYY. CDR3 DNA sequence: TGTGCCAGCAGTTCAAAGGGGTTCTCAGATACGCAGTATTAT.

A remark on this clonotype: Compared with germline, one end of the junction differs, possibly owing to a read error. This chain uses TRBV6-2 or TRBV6-3 with TRBJ1-1; TRBD1 is a possible D gene (6 bases). Per germline, CDR1 MNHEY and CDR2 SVGEGT. The CDR3 has 15 amino acids. The CDR3 loop reads CSSRPFVGQRREPFF. The DNA for the CDR3 is TGTTCCAGCAGACCTTTTGTGGGACAAAGAAGAGAACCTTTCTTT.

Points on this clonotype: The CDR3 ends on some other residue instead of the conserved phenylalanine or tryptophan, so this is likely a read error. The chain recombines TRBV29-1 with TRBJ2-3, with D tentatively TRBD1 (6 bases). Germline V lookup: CDR1 SQVTM, CDR2 ANQGSEA. The CDR3 is 14 residues long. In DNA, the CDR3 is TGCGGCGTCGCTGGGACATCTAGCACAGATACGCAGTATTTA. Translated, it gives CGVAGTSSTDTQYL.

Notes on this clonotype: At one boundary the junction diverges from the germline segment, which might be a read error. CDR3 bases: TGTGTCAGCATACGAACGGGAGGCTACACCTTC. Protein: CVSIRTGGYTF. This chain connects TRBV2 to TRBJ1-2; D uncertain. Per the germline V gene, CDR1 is SNHLY and CDR2 is FYNNEI. The CDR3 runs 11 residues. The whole variable domain, filled in from reference TRBV2 and TRBJ1-2, reads EPEVTQTPSHQVTQMGQEVILRCVPISNHLYFYWYRQILGQKVEFLVSFYNNEISEKSEIFDDQFSVERPDGSNFTLKIRSTKLEDSAMYFCVSIRTGGYTFGSGTRLTVV.

This clonotype has only a few counts. The V and J genes are TRBV11-3 and TRBJ2-1, with TRBD1 as a possible D gene (6 bases). This CDR3 comprises 16 residues. Germline loops: CDR1 SGHNT, CDR2 YENEEA. V dropped 3 bases and J dropped 2 bases, with 14 bases sitting between them. The CDR3 nucleotides are TGTGCCAGCAGCTTGGCCTCCTGGACAGCCTACAATGAGCAGTTCTTC. As protein: CASSLASWTAYNEQFF.